The 16 T cell receptor beta chains below all came from one sample that was sequenced in a study of T cells in Graves' hyperthyroidism and ophthalmopathy (dated by TCRdb to between 2019 and 2020). The method behind the library was multiplex PCR. TCRdb shows the sequencer as Illumina HiSeq 2000. The TCR beta CDR3 regions were amplified from RNA transcripts. The first round of RT-PCR for the TCR CDR3 was performed with the HTBI primer set and the Qiagen OneStep RT-PCR kit. Using fastp trimming at Q25 and MiXCR clonotype assembly, TCRdb reanalyzed the public sequencing data and kept in-frame beta chains. A single entry per CDR3 protein holds the most common genes and DNA from its merged rows. The sample table contains fewer than 650,000 distinct CDR3 sequences; only one count was recorded for 14% of them. 5.8% of the sample is in the top ten clones. Sequencing was done on a sample of blood. Receptors originate from a woman younger than 45 with Graves' hyperthyroidism that later progressed to Graves' ophthalmopathy.

This clonotype was counted many times. The V and J genes are TRBV12-3 or TRBV12-4 and TRBJ2-1; D gene uncertain. CDR3 length equals 13 residues. V lost 9 bases to trimming and J lost 7 bases, with 16 bases between them. CDR3 bases: TGTGCCAGTCGTTTGGGCAGCCGAAATGAGCAGTTCTTC. It encodes CASRLGSRNEQFF.

This clonotype was observed many times. The rearrangement links TRBV7-2 to TRBJ1-4, with D tentatively TRBD1 (6 bases). V was cut by 1 base and J by 10 bases, with 16 bases left in between. CDR1 and CDR2 from the germline V gene are SGHTA and FQGNSA. The CDR3 is 15 residues long. CDR3 DNA sequence: TGTGCCAGCAGCTTAGGGTGGGGCGAGGGGGGAAAACTGTTTTTT. Residues: CASSLGWGEGGKLFF.

This clonotype was detected many times. The chain uses TRBV9 and TRBJ2-6, with TRBD1 matching 7 bases. Germline CDR1 is SGDLS and CDR2 is YYNGEE. V shed 9 bases, J shed 0 bases, and the junction held 9 bases outside the gene matches. The CDR3 is made up of 16 amino acids. The CDR3 is CAIVRDSTSGANVLTF. The CDR3 coding sequence is TGTGCCATCGTCCGGGACAGCACCTCTGGGGCCAACGTCCTGACTTTC.

This clonotype was detected once. With a much larger clone just one base away, this may be a read error. The chain is built from TRBV20-1 and TRBJ1-5; D uncertain. The CDR3 covers 14 residues. Germline CDR1 DFQATT, CDR2 SNEGSKA (reference sequence). DNA of the CDR3: TGCAGTGCGAGCCGCGACGTGAGCAATCTGCCCCAGCATTTT. It translates to CSASRDVSNLPQHF.

The rearrangement links TRBV7-9 to TRBJ1-3; a possible D gene is TRBD1 (5 bases). Between the trimmed V and J ends, which lost 5 bases and 4 bases, there was a span of 15 bases. Germline CDR1 and CDR2: SEHNR and FQNEAQ (reference sequence). This CDR3 contains 15 residues. This CDR3 is CASSPSGAVGNTIYF. CDR3 DNA: TGTGCCAGCAGCCCGAGTGGGGCGGTGGGAAACACCATATATTTT.

With respect to this clonotype: A clone one base away is much larger, so this may be a read error. This sequence joins TRBV7-3 and TRBJ1-4, with 7 bases matching TRBD1. Germline assignment: CDR1 SGHTA and CDR2 FQGTGA. This CDR3 has 15 amino acids. The CDR3 DNA sequence: TGTGCCAGCAGCCCAGGGGACAGACCTTATGAAAGACTGTTTTTT. This encodes CASSPGDRPYERLFF.

This clonotype was detected ten times or more. The genes are TRBV6-2 or TRBV6-3 and TRBJ1-5, with D possibly TRBD1 on 5 matching bases. Per germline, CDR1 MNHEY and CDR2 SVGEGT. The V end lost 5 bases, the J end lost 6 bases, and 20 bases lay between the germline ends. This CDR3 contains 16 residues. CDR3 DNA: TGTGCCAGCAGTAACGACCGGGACGGCGCTCGTCAGCCCCAGCATTTT. Translation gives CASSNDRDGARQPQHF.

CDR3 sequence reads: CASSLYGLAGGGNEQFF. CDR3 nucleotides: TGTGCCAGCAGCCTCTACGGACTAGCGGGAGGGGGGAATGAGCAGTTCTTC. This chain joins TRBV14 and TRBJ2-1; 15 bases are shared with TRBD2. Trimming removed 4 bases from V and 7 bases from J; junction bases left unmatched: 8. The CDR3 is 17 residues long. Germline V gene data show CDR1 as SGHDN and CDR2 as FVKESK.

In this sample, this clonotype turned up many times. The V gene is TRBV10-3, the J gene TRBJ2-3; the D is unclear. V lost 8 bases, J lost 2 bases, and 5 bases lay in between. The V gene's germline CDR1 is ENHRY and CDR2 SYGVKD. The CDR3 length is 11 residues. CDR3 in DNA: TGTGCCATCGGCAACACAGATACGCAGTATTTT. This sequence encodes CAIGNTDTQYF.

As regards this clonotype: This may be a read error, as it is one base from a much larger clone. This chain uses TRBV11-3 with TRBJ2-3, with D unclear. Germline CDR1 reads SGHNT; CDR2 reads YENEEA. The CDR3 extends over 15 amino acids. Trimming stripped 2 bases from V and 2 bases from J, with 11 bases between. The CDR3 here is CASSLIAANTDTQYF. In DNA, the CDR3 is TGTGCCAGCAGCTTAATAGCAGCTAACACAGATACGCAGTATTTT. The full variable domain, rest sourced from reference TRBV11-3 and TRBJ2-3, is EAGVVQSPRYKIIEKKQPVAFWCNPISGHNTLYWYLQNLGQGPELLIRYENEEAVDDSQLPKDRFSAERLKGVDSTLKIQPAELGDSAVYLCASSLIAANTDTQYFGPGTRLTVL.

At least ten counts were recorded for this clonotype. One end of the junction does not line up with germline, which may come from a read error. This sequence joins TRBV19 and TRBJ2-7; D perhaps matches TRBD1 (5 bases). The germline CDR1 and CDR2 sequences are LNHDA and SQIVND (reference sequence). The CDR3 extends over 14 amino acids. The CDR3 here is CASSIGPTVYEQYF. The CDR3 DNA follows: TGTGCCAGTAGCATAGGACCGACAGTATACGAGCAGTACTTC.

V and J are TRBV29-1 and TRBJ2-2, with 8 bases fitting TRBD2. J gave up 0 bases and V 1 base, and 4 bases lay outside the gene matches. CDR3 size: 16 residues. CDR1 and CDR2 from the germline V gene are SQVTM and ANQGSEA. CDR3: CSVEGTSGSNTGELFF. CDR3 nucleotide sequence: TGCAGCGTTGAAGGTACTAGCGGATCGAACACCGGGGAGCTGTTTTTT.

This clonotype has a handful of counts. V and J are TRBV5-4 and TRBJ2-1; D may be TRBD1 (6 bases). Trimming pared 1 base from V and 10 bases from J, leaving 12 bases between. CDR3 length: 13 amino acids. Germline values: CDR1 SGHNT, CDR2 YYREEE (reference sequence). Here the CDR3 reads CASSLTLQGEQFF. CDR3 DNA sequence: TGTGCCAGCAGCTTGACCCTCCAGGGGGAGCAGTTCTTC. Full variable domain (missing parts from reference TRBV5-4 and TRBJ2-1): ETGVTQSPTHLIKTRGQQVTLRCSSQSGHNTVSWYQQALGQGPQFIFQYYREEENGRGNFPPRFSGLQFPNYSSELNVNALELDDSALYLCASSLTLQGEQFFGPGTRLTVL.

This clonotype occurred a few times. The rearrangement joins TRBV5-6 to TRBJ1-2; possibly TRBD1 for D (5 bases). V lost 6 bases and J lost 13, with 16 bases in between. This CDR3 is 11 amino acids long. Germline V gene data show CDR1 as SGHDT and CDR2 as YYEEEE. CDR3 in DNA: TGTGCCAGCAACTTCGGGGCCCTCATCACCTTC. It translates to CASNFGALITF.

This clonotype has a handful of counts. The chain carries TRBV27 and TRBJ1-1; perhaps TRBD1 as D (6 bases). This CDR3 spans 14 amino acids. In germline, CDR1 is MNHEY, CDR2 SMNVEV (reference sequence). V shed 6 bases and J shed 4 bases, with 15 bases lying between them. The CDR3 sequence: CASRSTGRFTEAFF. As DNA, the CDR3 is TGTGCCAGCAGGAGTACAGGGCGGTTCACTGAAGCTTTCTTT.

This clonotype was detected many times. For the CDR3, the DNA is TGTGCCACCAGTGATCCCGGCCAGGGAGGCAGGGGGCAAGATACGCAGTATTTT. Residues: CATSDPGQGGRGQDTQYF. The chain carries TRBV24-1 and TRBJ2-3; 8 bases are a match to TRBD1. Germline trimming cut 3 bases from V and 5 bases from J; bases unmatched to any gene: 15. CDR3 length: 18 amino acids. From germline, CDR1 is KGHDR and CDR2 SFDVKD.